The 29 T cell receptor beta chains in this list originate from one sample, sequenced in a study of early T cells in non-severe SARS-CoV-2 infection. TCRdb analysed the 5' RACE reads with MiXCR anew, one entry per CDR3 protein. The table records 60,000 to 75,000 distinct CDR3 sequences, approximately 10% of them present only once. The sample was whole blood, taken at baseline. The receptors were gathered from an adult who was a healthcare worker with PCR-confirmed SARS-CoV-2 infection or an uninfected control (not recorded which).

The table lists this clonotype with a few counts. The V call is TRBV11-2, the J call TRBJ2-3; either TRBD1 or TRBD2 may supply D (6 bases each). V lost 5 bases and J 2 bases, leaving 17 bases between the germline ends. The CDR3 spans 16 residues. Germline CDR1 is SGHAT and CDR2 is FQNNGV. CDR3 amino acids: CASSPSPGGITDTQYF. The CDR3 DNA reads TGTGCCAGCAGCCCTTCCCCCGGGGGCATCACAGATACGCAGTATTTT.

This chain connects TRBV18 to TRBJ2-3, with D tentatively TRBD1 (6 bases). The CDR3 extends over 14 amino acids. V lost 4 bases and J lost 1, with 9 bases in between. Per the germline V gene, CDR1 is KGHSH and CDR2 is LQKENI. CDR3 bases: TGTGCCAGCTCACTAGACAGGCGCACAGATACGCAGTATTTT. Its translation: CASSLDRRTDTQYF. The whole variable domain, remainder taken from reference TRBV18 and TRBJ2-3, is NAGVMQNPRHLVRRRGQEARLRCSPMKGHSHVYWYRQLPEEGLKFMVYLQKENIIDESGMPKERFSAEFPKEGPSILRIQQVVRGDSAAYFCASSLDRRTDTQYFGPGTRLTVL.

The J gene is TRBJ2-1, the V gene TRBV9; TRBD2 matches at 9 bases. The CDR3 runs to 14 residues. With 0 bases clipped from V and 7 bases from J, the junction kept 2 bases outside the gene matches. From germline, CDR1 is SGDLS and CDR2 YYNGEE. This CDR3 reads CASSVALAGNEQFF. CDR3 sequence (DNA): TGTGCCAGCAGCGTAGCTCTAGCGGGAAATGAGCAGTTCTTC.

The chain recombines TRBV12-3 or TRBV12-4 with TRBJ2-7; D might be TRBD2 (5 bases). Trimming cost V 4 bases and J 0 bases, with 19 bases left between them. This CDR3 comprises 17 residues. For the CDR3, the DNA is TGTGCCAGCAGTTCAACCTTACTAGGAACCCTCTCCTACGAGCAGTACTTC. This sequence encodes CASSSTLLGTLSYEQYF.

The sample holds many counts of this clonotype. Here the CDR3 DNA reads TGTGCCAGCAGTGAGAGTCCTGCGGCCAAAAACATTCAGTACTTC. Translation gives CASSESPAAKNIQYF. J is TRBJ2-4 and V is TRBV2; D remains ambiguous. CDR3 size: 15 residues. V lost 3 bases and J 1 base, leaving 10 bases between the germline ends. Germline-derived CDR1 and CDR2 are SNHLY and FYNNEI.

The chain is built from TRBV19 and TRBJ2-3; the match to TRBD2 covers 8 bases. Germline values: CDR1 LNHDA, CDR2 SQIVND (reference sequence). CDR3 length: 16 residues. J gave up 3 bases and V 7 bases, and 12 bases lay outside the gene matches. CDR3 protein: CASTTRSGSGTDTQYF. Written as DNA, the CDR3 is TGTGCCAGTACCACCAGAAGCGGGAGTGGGACAGATACGCAGTATTTT.

This clonotype showed up many times. The rearrangement links TRBV7-8 to TRBJ2-1, with a tentative D call TRBD2 (5 bases). Germline CDR1 SGHVS, CDR2 FQNEAQ. Trimming stripped 4 bases from V and 0 bases from J, with 25 bases between. The CDR3 runs to 20 residues. This CDR3 reads CASSSKSAAGFGFSYNEQFF. The CDR3 DNA sequence: TGTGCCAGCAGCTCAAAGTCGGCGGCGGGTTTTGGTTTCTCCTACAATGAGCAGTTCTTC.

In this sample, this clonotype turned up many times. The J gene is TRBJ2-7, the V gene TRBV12-3 or TRBV12-4; TRBD1 matches at 9 bases. The CDR3 runs 17 residues. Trimming cost V 6 bases and J 3 bases; bases outside gene matches: 15. CDR3 sequence (DNA): TGTGCCAGCAGCCCCCGCAGGACCGGGACAGGGAACTACGAGCAGTACTTC. Translated, it gives CASSPRRTGTGNYEQYF.

The J gene is TRBJ2-5, the V gene TRBV3-1; a weak D match, TRBD2 (7 bases). Trimming pared 0 bases from V and 5 bases from J, leaving 16 bases between. Germline V CDR1 and CDR2: LGHDT, YNNKEL (reference sequence). The CDR3 sequence is 16 residues long. The CDR3 region has the DNA TGTGCCAGCAGCCAAGACCGTGGGAGGGGGTCCGAGACCCAGTACTTC. Translated: CASSQDRGRGSETQYF.

The chain uses TRBV24-1 and TRBJ2-1; 7 bases match TRBD2. Germline-derived CDR1 and CDR2 are KGHDR and SFDVKD. This CDR3 comprises 13 residues. Trimming at V came to 9 bases and at J to 7 bases, leaving 8 bases not matched to a gene. Here the CDR3 DNA reads TGTGCCACCCAACGTAGCGGGCTTAATGAGCAGTTCTTC. This gives the protein CATQRSGLNEQFF.

The rearrangement links TRBV20-1 to TRBJ1-2; no clear D gene. This CDR3 contains 13 residues. V was shortened by 3 bases and J by 2 bases, with 10 bases between the two germline ends. The germline V gene has CDR1 DFQATT and CDR2 SNEGSKA (reference sequence). This chain's CDR3 is CSASNEINYGYTF. The CDR3 coding sequence is TGCAGTGCTAGTAATGAGATCAACTATGGCTACACCTTC.

This chain joins TRBV9 and TRBJ2-1, with 10 bases matching TRBD2. Germline-derived CDR1 and CDR2 are SGDLS and YYNGEE. V was clipped by 0 bases and J by 7 bases; unmatched bases: 7. The CDR3 is 16 residues long. The CDR3 loop reads CASSVVPSGSSNEQFF. The CDR3 coding sequence is TGTGCCAGCAGCGTAGTTCCTAGCGGGAGTTCGAATGAGCAGTTCTTC.

The J gene is TRBJ2-7, the V gene TRBV5-5; 9 positions agree with TRBD2. Germline V gene lookup returns CDR1 SGHKS and CDR2 YYEKEE (reference sequence). The CDR3 totals 15 residues. Trimming removed 5 bases from V and 5 bases from J; junction bases left unmatched: 11. The CDR3 DNA sequence: TGTGCCAGCAGTCCGAGCTGGCTAGCGGGAAACGAGCAGTACTTC. It codes for CASSPSWLAGNEQYF.

This clonotype was counted a few times. The V gene is TRBV20-1, the J gene TRBJ1-2, with no clear D. Germline assignment: CDR1 DFQATT and CDR2 SNEGSKA (reference sequence). Trimming cost V 5 bases and J 5 bases, with 15 bases left between them. The CDR3 sequence is 13 residues long. The CDR3 nucleotides are TGCAGTGCTTCGGCCCCACAAGCATATGGCTACACCTTC. This codes for CSASAPQAYGYTF.

In this sample, this clonotype turned up many times. The chain couples TRBV30 to TRBJ2-7; D is uncertain. The V gene lost 0 bases and the J gene lost 3 bases, with 9 bases spanning the gap. There are 13 residues in the CDR3. The germline gives CDR1 GTSNPN, CDR2 SVGIG (reference sequence). In nucleotides, the CDR3 is TGTGCCTGGAGTGTACTCCCGGGCTACGAGCAGTACTTC. It codes for CAWSVLPGYEQYF.

The chain links TRBV12-3 or TRBV12-4 to TRBJ1-1; D is unclear. The CDR3 spans 15 residues. V was trimmed by 7 bases and J by 5 bases, leaving 20 bases between them. Here the CDR3 reads CASTKRADARTEAFF. In DNA, the CDR3 is TGTGCCAGCACTAAAAGGGCTGACGCAAGGACTGAAGCTTTCTTT.

The chain uses TRBV6-2 or TRBV6-3 and TRBJ1-1, with D uncertain. V lost 6 bases to trimming and J lost 1 base, with 9 bases between them. The CDR3 is 13 residues long. Germline V gives CDR1 MNHEY, CDR2 SVGEGT. CDR3 bases: TGTGCCAGCAGCCAGGCGTGGAACACTGAAGCTTTCTTT. Its protein is CASSQAWNTEAFF.

There are many counts of this clonotype. V usage is TRBV12-3 or TRBV12-4 and J usage is TRBJ2-1; 12 bases align to TRBD2. Losses at the gene ends were 6 bases for V and 3 bases for J; bases not matched to a gene: 15. The CDR3 has 19 amino acids. The CDR3 region has the DNA TGTGCCAGCAGCCTACGCAGCACGGGACTAGCGGGCCTCTACAATGAGCAGTTCTTC. It specifies CASSLRSTGLAGLYNEQFF.

In its sample, this clonotype was seen a few times. The V gene is TRBV10-1, the J gene TRBJ2-1; unclear D gene. This CDR3 contains 15 residues. V was shortened by 6 bases and J by 3 bases, with 15 bases between the two germline ends. Germline CDR1 is WNHNN and CDR2 is SYGVQD (reference sequence). The DNA of the CDR3 is TGCGCCAGCAGCGATCCCGGGTCGTGCTACAATGAGCAGTTCTTC. Its protein is CASSDPGSCYNEQFF.

The chain uses TRBV27 and TRBJ2-2; 11 bases match TRBD2. The germline V gene has CDR1 MNHEY and CDR2 SMNVEV (reference sequence). Losses at the gene ends were 3 bases for V and 6 bases for J; bases not matched to a gene: 9. The CDR3 is 17 residues long. The CDR3 loop is CASSFHRSGRASGELFF. As DNA, the CDR3 is TGTGCCAGCAGTTTTCATCGTAGCGGGAGGGCATCCGGGGAGCTGTTTTTT.

Notes on this clonotype: Relative to the germline gene, one junction end is altered; a read error may explain this. This chain joins TRBV19 and TRBJ1-6; D is uncertain. The length of the CDR3 is 15 residues. The germline gives CDR1 LNHDA, CDR2 SQIVND (reference sequence). The CDR3 DNA is TGTACCAGTAGTATGGTTGGCAGAAGGAATTCATCCCTCCACTTT. Translating gives CTSSMVGRRNSSLHF.

This clonotype was detected many times. This rearrangement joins TRBV4-2 to TRBJ2-7; unclear D gene. Germline V gene sequence: CDR1 LGHNA, CDR2 YNFKEQ. V gave up 1 base and J gave up 2 bases, with 9 bases separating them. This CDR3 is built from 14 residues. The CDR3 is CASSQAATAYEQYF. The DNA for the CDR3 is TGTGCCAGCAGCCAAGCCGCAACGGCCTACGAGCAGTACTTC.

Ten or more counts support this clonotype. The chain employs TRBV28 and TRBJ2-7; TRBD2 matches 8 bases. After removal of 4 bases from V and 2 bases from J, the junction contained 13 bases not matched to a gene. The CDR3 has 17 residues. Germline CDR1 reads MDHEN; CDR2 reads SYDVKM. The CDR3 loop reads CASSSSPVTGGTYEQYF. The DNA of the CDR3 is TGTGCCAGCAGTTCCAGCCCCGTTACGGGGGGGACCTACGAGCAGTACTTC.

This clonotype was observed at least ten times. The J gene is TRBJ2-3, the V gene TRBV20-1, with TRBD2 matching 11 bases. With 6 bases clipped from V and 3 bases from J, the junction kept 14 bases outside the gene matches. The germline CDR1 and CDR2 sequences are DFQATT and SNEGSKA (reference sequence). The CDR3 is made up of 17 amino acids. CDR3 in DNA: TGCAGTGCAACGGGACTAGCGGCCCCCTTTTCGACAGATACGCAGTATTTT. Translation: CSATGLAAPFSTDTQYF.

The chain employs TRBV21-1 and TRBJ1-2; TRBD1 was called by the table and not checked on the DNA. TRBV21-1 is a recognized pseudogene. This CDR3 comprises 16 residues. CDR3 bases: TGTGCCAGCAGCAAAAAAATCCGGGACAGAAGCGATGGCTACACCTTC. Its protein is CASSKKIRDRSDGYTF.

This clonotype was seen at least ten times. The rearrangement links TRBV10-1 to TRBJ2-5; maybe TRBD1 (5 bases). V gave up 7 bases and J gave up 1 base, with 16 bases separating them. Germline CDR1 reads WNHNN; CDR2 reads SYGVQD (reference sequence). The CDR3 contains 15 residues. The CDR3 nucleotides read TGCGCCAGCATTTCCCGCAGGGTAGGCCAAGAGACCCAGTACTTC. The encoded protein is CASISRRVGQETQYF.

Details on this clonotype: A much larger clonotype is one base distant, so this may be a read error. J is TRBJ1-2 and V is TRBV9; 9 bases are shared with TRBD1. V gave up 4 bases and J gave up 6 bases; unmatched junction bases: 7. CDR1 SGDLS and CDR2 YYNGEE come from the germline V gene. This CDR3 spans 14 amino acids. The CDR3 DNA follows: TGTGCCAGCAGCCAGACAGGGGGTGTGAATGGCTACACCTTC. It translates to CASSQTGGVNGYTF.

A few counts support this clonotype. The CDR3 sequence: CATSRDGAGGRDTQYF. Here the CDR3 DNA reads TGTGCCACCAGCAGAGATGGAGCGGGGGGGCGAGATACGCAGTATTTT. The chain carries TRBV15 and TRBJ2-3, with 10 bases that match TRBD2. V lost 0 bases and J lost 5; bases outside the gene matches: 5. CDR3 length: 16 residues. CDR1 LNHNV and CDR2 YYDKDF come from the germline V gene (reference sequence).

This clonotype was counted a few times. The chain uses TRBV4-1 and TRBJ2-2; TRBD2 aligns across 13 bases. This CDR3 is 20 amino acids long. J gave up 3 bases and V 2 bases, and 12 bases lay outside the gene matches. The germline V gene encodes CDR1 MGHRA and CDR2 YSYEKL. The CDR3 region has the DNA TGCGCCAGCAGCCAACCTACCGGGACTAGCGGGAAGTGGTACACCGGGGAGCTGTTTTTT. Protein sequence: CASSQPTGTSGKWYTGELFF.